This T cell receptor (beta chain) was observed in a study of blood T cell repertoires in COVID-19. Study overall: The United States, Italy and Spain were the sources of the acute and convalescent COVID-19 samples. The cDNA or gDNA used as material had been derived from T cells, B-cell-depleted T cells, or PBMCs.

The authors' processing: Counts of nucleated cells, estimated from reference gene primer amplification, were obtained. Here immunoSEQ multiplex PCR was the method, and the copy in TCRdb shows in-frame clones only, minus some. V and J calls and clone size come straight from that table; D and trimming were deduced from the DNA. The sample records roughly 150,000 clones, approximately 88% being singletons. V gave up 0 bases and J gave up 7 bases, with 21 bases separating them. The CDR3 has 17 amino acids. The germline gives CDR1 MNHNS, CDR2 SASEGT. The clonotype originates from a human donor in a cohort sampled during active COVID-19. The sample consisted of peripheral blood. The chain recombines TRBV6-1 with TRBJ1-2; D is perhaps TRBD1 (5 bases). The CDR3 protein is CASSEAVAGRVLGGYTF. The CDR3 nucleotides read TGTGCCAGCAGTGAAGCTGTTGCAGGCAGGGTATTAGGTGGCTACACCTTC.